This T cell receptor beta chain was found in a study of PD-1 blockade in mismatch repair-deficient tumors. The CDR3 consists of 14 residues. Trimming pared 0 bases from V and 3 bases from J, leaving 9 bases between. Germline V CDR1 and CDR2: SGHRS, YFSETQ. The data were produced by immunoSEQ multiplex PCR, yet TCRdb's version contains in-frame clones alone and is incomplete. The table lists over 13,000 clones, roughly four fifths of them singletons. Notes on this clone: Its antigen remains unidentified.

Time point in this sample: 10-day in vitro stimulation with candidate neoantigen peptide 5. PCR or immunohistochemistry showed mismatch repair deficiency in every enrolled patient. A few pembrolizumab responders had their TCRs sequenced. Cells were stimulated more than nine days with each of over five ELISpot-reactive neoantigens. Clone fold changes were calculated against an identical culture without peptide. The sample here was cells cultured in vitro, taken from a patient treated with pembrolizumab. The clonotype originates from an adult with mismatch repair-deficient cancer. The gene calls are TRBV5-1 and TRBJ1-2; TRBD1 might be the D (5 bases). The CDR3 region has the DNA TGCGCCAGCAGCTTGGTGGGGACGGACTATGGCTACACCTTC. Its translation: CASSLVGTDYGYTF.